These 14 T cell receptor beta chains were all obtained from the same sample, sequenced in a study of T cells in Graves' hyperthyroidism and ophthalmopathy. Amplification targeted TCR beta CDR3 regions from RNA transcripts. RT-PCR in the first round (using the HTBI primer set) targeted the TCR CDR3. TCRdb analysed the multiplex PCR reads with MiXCR anew, one entry per CDR3 protein. The sample holds about half a million distinct CDR3 sequences, roughly 23% seen once. Sequenced: blood. The source of these receptors is a woman aged 70 to 79 with Graves' ophthalmopathy.

Comment on this clonotype: With a much larger clone just one base away, this may be a read error. The rearrangement links TRBV28 to TRBJ1-4; no clear D. The CDR3 extends over 13 amino acids. Germline CDR1 reads MDHEN; CDR2 reads SYDVKM. V was pared by 6 bases and J by 0 bases, with 5 bases between. CDR3 in DNA: TGTGCCAGCAGGACAACAACTAATGAAAAACTGTTTTTT. Protein sequence: CASRTTTNEKLFF. Variable domain in full (rest from reference TRBV28 and TRBJ1-4): DVKVTQSSRYLVKRTGEKVFLECVQDMDHENMFWYRQDPGLGLRLIYFSYDVKMKEKGDIPEGYSVSREKKERFSLILESASTNQTSMYLCASRTTTNEKLFFGSGTQLSVL.

J is TRBJ1-5 and V is TRBV20-1; D is ambiguous. The CDR3 has 15 residues. Germline V lookup: CDR1 DFQATT, CDR2 SNEGSKA (reference sequence). Trimming took 0 bases from V and 3 from J, leaving 12 bases between them. The DNA of the CDR3 is TGCAGTGCTAGAGATATGGCCTCGCCCAATCAGCCCCAGCATTTT. This codes for CSARDMASPNQPQHF.

The chain uses TRBV30 and TRBJ2-7; weak D call: TRBD2 (5 bases). Germline values: CDR1 GTSNPN, CDR2 SVGIG (reference sequence). CDR3 length: 14 residues. Trimming shortened V by 4 bases and J by 5 bases, and 18 bases separated the two germline ends. Written as DNA, the CDR3 is TGTGCCTGGAACCAAACTAGAAAGGAGAACGAGCAGTACTTC. Translating gives CAWNQTRKENEQYF. Full variable domain (missing parts from reference TRBV30 and TRBJ2-7): SQTIHQWPATLVQPVGSPLSLECTVEGTSNPNLYWYRQAAGRGLQLLFYSVGIGQISSEVPQNLSASRPQDRQFILSSKKLLLSDSGFYLCAWNQTRKENEQYFGPGTRLTVT.

The gene calls are TRBV7-3 and TRBJ2-3; D may match TRBD1 or TRBD2 (5 bases each). V lost 4 bases and J lost 4, with 18 bases in between. CDR1 and CDR2 from the germline V gene are SGHTA and FQGTGA. The CDR3 runs to 16 residues. CDR3 nucleotides: TGTGCCAGCAGCTCAGGTCCAGGGAGATGGGCAGATACGCAGTATTTT. Translated, it gives CASSSGPGRWADTQYF.

The gene calls are TRBV14 and TRBJ2-3; no definite D call. This CDR3 is 13 amino acids long. V gave up 0 bases and J gave up 5 bases, with 6 bases separating them. Germline values: CDR1 SGHDN, CDR2 FVKESK. The CDR3 reads CASSQELGDTQYF. The CDR3, as DNA: TGTGCCAGCAGCCAAGAGCTGGGAGATACGCAGTATTTT.

The gene calls are TRBV19 and TRBJ2-6, with D uncertain. The V and J ends lost 7 bases and 0 bases respectively, with 4 bases between them. CDR1 and CDR2 from the germline V gene are LNHDA and SQIVND (reference sequence). There are 13 residues in the CDR3. The DNA of the CDR3 is TGTGCCAGTACTAGCTCTGGGGCCAACGTCCTGACTTTC. This translates into CASTSSGANVLTF.

The table lists this clonotype with many counts. J is TRBJ1-1 and V is TRBV6-1; no clear D. Germline values: CDR1 MNHNS, CDR2 SASEGT. This CDR3 comprises 13 residues. Trimming left V 6 bases short and J 6 bases short, with 14 bases between. CDR3 sequence: CASRHQTIPEAFF. The CDR3 coding sequence is TGTGCCAGCAGACACCAAACGATACCTGAAGCTTTCTTT.

The chain employs TRBV24-1 and TRBJ1-1; D remains ambiguous. Germline V gene sequence: CDR1 KGHDR, CDR2 SFDVKD. The V gene lost 0 bases and the J gene lost 10 bases, with 8 bases spanning the gap. CDR3 size: 12 residues. CDR3 protein: CATSDLWLGAFF. CDR3 in DNA: TGTGCCACCAGTGATTTGTGGTTGGGAGCTTTCTTT.

A few counts support this clonotype. The V and J genes are TRBV30 and TRBJ2-7, with no clear D. V was cut by 0 bases and J by 4 bases, with 13 bases left in between. The germline V gene has CDR1 GTSNPN and CDR2 SVGIG (reference sequence). This CDR3 is built from 14 residues. CDR3 in DNA: TGTGCCTGGAGTGTAAACCTCGGCTATTACGAGCAGTACTTC. Translation: CAWSVNLGYYEQYF.

This chain joins TRBV7-3 and TRBJ2-1, with TRBD1 as a possible D gene (5 bases). This CDR3 has 14 residues. Germline lookup yields CDR1 SGHTA and CDR2 FQGTGA. The V gene lost 0 bases and the J gene lost 3 bases, with 6 bases spanning the gap. This CDR3 reads CASSLTGLYNEQFF. The CDR3 DNA reads as TGTGCCAGCAGCTTAACGGGGCTCTACAATGAGCAGTTCTTC.

This chain joins TRBV20-1 and TRBJ2-5; tentatively, D is TRBD1 (6 bases). The CDR3 has 13 amino acids. Germline-derived CDR1 and CDR2 are DFQATT and SNEGSKA (reference sequence). V lost 6 bases and J 11 bases, leaving 22 bases between the germline ends. The CDR3 here is CSASLVERGKQYF. CDR3 sequence (DNA): TGCAGTGCGTCGCTAGTGGAGAGGGGGAAACAGTACTTC.

The genes are TRBV19 and TRBJ2-1; TRBD1 is a possible D gene (6 bases). The V and J ends lost 10 bases and 7 bases respectively, with 14 bases between them. This CDR3 has 12 amino acids. The germline V gene has CDR1 LNHDA and CDR2 SQIVND (reference sequence). CDR3 residues: CATQQGVNEQFF. CDR3 coding DNA: TGTGCCACTCAACAGGGTGTAAATGAGCAGTTCTTC.

Ten or more counts support this clonotype. This chain connects TRBV28 to TRBJ2-1; 14 bases map to TRBD2. This CDR3 comprises 16 residues. CDR1 is MDHEN, CDR2 SYDVKM, per germline. Unmatched junction bases numbered 1, after V lost 2 bases and J lost 4 bases. The CDR3 DNA follows: TGTGCCAGCAGTTTAGGGACTAGCGGGGGTTACAATGAGCAGTTCTTC. Protein: CASSLGTSGGYNEQFF.

This clonotype was counted at least ten times. The chain carries TRBV7-9 and TRBJ1-2, with D possibly matching TRBD1 (5 bases). V was pared by 0 bases and J by 6 bases, with 14 bases between. CDR1 is SEHNR and CDR2 is FQNEAQ in the germline V gene (reference sequence). This CDR3 contains 15 residues. The CDR3 region has the DNA TGTGCCAGCAGCTTAGCTGCGGAGGGGCAGAATGGCTACACCTTC. Translation gives CASSLAAEGQNGYTF.